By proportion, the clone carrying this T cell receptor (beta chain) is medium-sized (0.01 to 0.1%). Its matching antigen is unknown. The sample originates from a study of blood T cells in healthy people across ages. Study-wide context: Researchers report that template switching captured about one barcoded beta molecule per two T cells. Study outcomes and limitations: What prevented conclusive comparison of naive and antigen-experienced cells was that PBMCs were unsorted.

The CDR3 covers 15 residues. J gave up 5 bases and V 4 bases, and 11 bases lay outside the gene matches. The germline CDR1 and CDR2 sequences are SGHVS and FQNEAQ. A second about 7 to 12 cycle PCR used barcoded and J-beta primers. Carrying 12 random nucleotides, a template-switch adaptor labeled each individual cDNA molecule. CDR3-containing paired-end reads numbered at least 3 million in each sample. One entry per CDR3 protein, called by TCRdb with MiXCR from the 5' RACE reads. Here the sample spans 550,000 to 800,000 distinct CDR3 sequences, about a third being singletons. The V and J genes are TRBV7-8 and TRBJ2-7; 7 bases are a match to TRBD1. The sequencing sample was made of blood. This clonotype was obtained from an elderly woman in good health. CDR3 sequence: CASSSHRGRWDEQYF. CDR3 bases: TGTGCCAGCAGCTCCCACAGGGGTCGATGGGACGAGCAGTACTTC.